Following are 25 T cell receptor beta chains from one sample sequenced in a study of blood T cell repertoires in COVID-19. Sequenced by immunoSEQ multiplex PCR; TCRdb stores in-frame clones only, minus some. The sample has 360,000 or so clones, about 88% seen once. Sequencing was carried out using PBMCs or T cells enriched from blood (not recorded which). Every receptor here comes from a woman under 40 who had been exposed to COVID-19.

This chain joins TRBV28 and TRBJ1-2, with TRBD1 identical over 8 bases. The CDR3 extends over 15 amino acids. Germline V gene sequence: CDR1 MDHEN, CDR2 SYDVKM. V was pared by 1 base and J by 6 bases, with 7 bases of the junction left unmatched. The DNA for the CDR3 is TGTGCCAGCAGTTTATCACAGGGGGTGAAGAATGGCTACACCTTC. Its translation is CASSLSQGVKNGYTF.

The chain couples TRBV14 to TRBJ2-2, with 14 bases aligning to TRBD2. Germline V gene lookup returns CDR1 SGHDN and CDR2 FVKESK. The V gene end was trimmed by 4 bases and the J gene end by 5 bases; junction bases not matched to a gene: 18. This CDR3 contains 21 residues. DNA for the CDR3: TGTGCCAGCAGCCCCCAAACCCCGGGACTAGCGGGAGTAAGGAATACCGGGGAGCTGTTTTTT. This codes for CASSPQTPGLAGVRNTGELFF.

The chain couples TRBV5-6 to TRBJ2-5; TRBD2 aligns across 11 bases. V lost 3 bases and J lost 4; bases outside the gene matches: 8. The CDR3 contains 16 residues. The germline gives CDR1 SGHDT, CDR2 YYEEEE. CDR3 residues: CASSSAIGLAGETQYF. The CDR3 nucleotides are TGTGCCAGCAGCTCGGCTATTGGACTAGCGGGAGAGACCCAGTACTTC.

This chain links TRBV7-8 with TRBJ2-7, with D possibly TRBD2 on 7 matching bases. This CDR3 comprises 14 residues. Germline lookup yields CDR1 SGHVS and CDR2 FQNEAQ. V was cut by 7 bases and J by 2 bases, with 15 bases left in between. CDR3 region: CASTPTGGPYEQYF. The CDR3 DNA sequence: TGTGCCAGCACCCCCACGGGGGGCCCCTACGAGCAGTACTTC.

V is TRBV6-5 and J is TRBJ2-1, with TRBD2 as a possible D gene (7 bases). This CDR3 contains 16 residues. With 0 bases removed from V and 7 bases from J, the gap between germline ends came to 16 bases. Germline assignment: CDR1 MNHEY and CDR2 SVGAGI. DNA for the CDR3: TGTGCCAGCAGTTACTCCCAGGGAGGGGGTGGTAATGAGCAGTTCTTC. Translating gives CASSYSQGGGGNEQFF.

The V gene is TRBV6-5, the J gene TRBJ2-7, with D perhaps TRBD2 (6 bases). Germline CDR1 is MNHEY and CDR2 is SVGAGI. V was pared by 5 bases and J by 4 bases, with 18 bases between. This CDR3 is 15 amino acids long. CDR3: CASSSGTFASYEQYF. For the CDR3, the DNA is TGTGCCAGCAGTAGTGGGACTTTTGCGAGTTACGAGCAGTACTTC.

The chain employs TRBV10-1 and TRBJ1-3, with D hard to call. The CDR3 contains 13 residues. Trimming pared 3 bases from V and 2 bases from J, leaving 5 bases between. Germline loops: CDR1 WNHNN, CDR2 SYGVQD (reference sequence). The DNA for the CDR3 is TGCGCCAGCAGTGACCTCCCTGGAAACACCATATATTTT. Translating it yields CASSDLPGNTIYF.

This clone was seen once. The V and J genes are TRBV28 and TRBJ2-4; 12 bases match TRBD2. From germline, CDR1 is MDHEN and CDR2 SYDVKM. Germline trimming cut 10 bases from V and 0 bases from J; bases unmatched to any gene: 4. The CDR3 has 15 amino acids. The CDR3 is CATRLAGVAKNIQYF. CDR3 nucleotide sequence: TGTGCCACCCGACTAGCGGGGGTAGCCAAAAACATTCAGTACTTC.

This rearrangement joins TRBV28 to TRBJ1-2; 10 bases are a match to TRBD1. After removal of 6 bases from V and 7 bases from J, the junction contained 11 bases not matched to a gene. This CDR3 comprises 15 residues. CDR1 and CDR2 from the germline V gene are MDHEN and SYDVKM. CDR3 in DNA: TGTGCCAGCAGACCCACCGGGACAGGGGTTCGTGGCTACACCTTC. It codes for CASRPTGTGVRGYTF.

This chain uses TRBV5-1 with TRBJ1-1; 8 positions agree with TRBD1. The CDR3 spans 14 residues. V lost 4 bases and J lost 4; bases outside the gene matches: 6. Germline V gene lookup returns CDR1 SGHRS and CDR2 YFSETQ. Here the CDR3 reads CASSRQGAPTEAFF. The DNA of the CDR3 is TGCGCCAGCAGCCGTCAGGGGGCGCCCACTGAAGCTTTCTTT.

The gene calls are TRBV10-3 and TRBJ2-3; TRBD1 agrees at 7 bases. The CDR3 spans 16 residues. Per the germline V gene, CDR1 is ENHRY and CDR2 is SYGVKD. The V and J ends lost 3 bases and 2 bases, in that order; junction bases with no gene match: 8. This CDR3 reads CAISDRRTGHTDTQYF. The CDR3 DNA reads TGTGCCATCAGTGATAGGAGGACAGGCCACACAGATACGCAGTATTTT.

The chain couples TRBV4-1 to TRBJ1-2; a possible D gene is TRBD1 (5 bases). V was cut by 0 bases and J by 4 bases, with 15 bases left in between. Germline V gene sequence: CDR1 MGHRA, CDR2 YSYEKL. This CDR3 comprises 16 residues. Here the CDR3 reads CASSQEHRIDFYGYTF. The CDR3 coding sequence is TGCGCCAGCAGCCAAGAGCACAGGATTGACTTCTATGGCTACACCTTC.

The rearrangement links TRBV11-2 to TRBJ2-1; 9 bases line up with TRBD2. This CDR3 is built from 15 residues. Per the germline V gene, CDR1 is SGHAT and CDR2 is FQNNGV. The trim removed 3 bases at V and 7 bases at J, leaving 7 bases unmatched. CDR3 DNA sequence: TGTGCCAGCAGCTTGACTAGCGGAAGGTGGAATGAGCAGTTCTTC. Its protein is CASSLTSGRWNEQFF.

Here the CDR3 reads CASSSGQIEKLFF. Here the CDR3 DNA reads TGTGCCAGCAGTTCCGGACAGATCGAAAAACTGTTTTTT. The gene calls are TRBV28 and TRBJ1-4, with a tentative D call TRBD1 (6 bases). The germline gives CDR1 MDHEN, CDR2 SYDVKM. The CDR3 runs to 13 residues. V lost 4 bases and J 8 bases, leaving 11 bases between the germline ends.

This sequence joins TRBV7-9 and TRBJ1-2, with 7 bases lining up with TRBD1. The CDR3 sequence is 13 residues long. Unmatched junction bases numbered 4, after V lost 5 bases and J lost 4 bases. CDR1 and CDR2 from the germline V gene are SEHNR and FQNEAQ (reference sequence). The CDR3 nucleotides are TGTGCCAGCAGCCGACAGGGAGGCTATGGCTACACCTTC. Translation gives CASSRQGGYGYTF.

The chain carries TRBV27 and TRBJ2-7; D is possibly TRBD2 (6 bases). The CDR3 length is 14 residues. Trimming pared 4 bases from V and 6 bases from J, leaving 16 bases between. The V gene's germline CDR1 is MNHEY and CDR2 SMNVEV (reference sequence). The CDR3 region is CASSYGGTPLEQYF. DNA for the CDR3: TGTGCCAGCAGTTATGGAGGGACCCCCCTCGAGCAGTACTTC.

J is TRBJ2-7 and V is TRBV3-1 (or the pseudogene TRBV3-2); 11 bases are shared with TRBD2. Germline CDR1 LGHDT, CDR2 YNNKEL (reference sequence). V shed 5 bases and J 2 bases; nucleotides not matched to a gene: 5. CDR3 size: 15 residues. The CDR3 DNA follows: TGTGCCAGCAGCAGTAGCGGGAGGGCAACCTACGAGCAGTACTTC. It codes for CASSSSGRATYEQYF.

The V and J genes are TRBV6-5 and TRBJ2-5; 9 nucleotides agree with TRBD1. CDR1 is MNHEY, CDR2 SVGAGI, per germline. V lost 7 bases and J lost 7; bases outside the gene matches: 13. CDR3 length: 15 residues. CDR3 nucleotide sequence: TGTGCCAGCAATATCGGGACAGGGTCAGGCGGGACCCAGTACTTC. This gives the protein CASNIGTGSGGTQYF.

The chain links TRBV12-3 or TRBV12-4 to TRBJ2-1; TRBD2 agrees at 10 bases. Germline trimming cut 8 bases from V and 2 bases from J; bases unmatched to any gene: 0. CDR3 size: 13 residues. The chain's CDR3 is CASLAGAYNEQFF. In DNA form, the CDR3 reads TGTGCCAGCCTAGCGGGAGCCTACAATGAGCAGTTCTTC.

The V gene is TRBV28, the J gene TRBJ1-4; D is perhaps TRBD1 (5 bases). The CDR3 spans 15 residues. Trimming removed 7 bases at V and 0 bases at J, with 12 bases between. Germline CDR1 reads MDHEN; CDR2 reads SYDVKM. The CDR3, as DNA: TGTGCCAGCATGGGAGGGGATGCAACTAATGAAAAACTGTTTTTT. The encoded protein is CASMGGDATNEKLFF.

The genes are TRBV7-2 and TRBJ2-1; possible D gene TRBD1, 6 bases. V lost 3 bases, J lost 4 bases, and 13 bases lay in between. The germline V gene has CDR1 SGHTA and CDR2 FQGNSA. The CDR3 loop spans 15 amino acids. CDR3 loop: CASSFTGNLYNEQFF. The CDR3 DNA follows: TGTGCCAGCAGCTTTACAGGGAATTTGTACAATGAGCAGTTCTTC.

The chain recombines TRBV19 with TRBJ2-5, with D perhaps TRBD1 (5 bases). CDR3 length: 14 amino acids. The V end lost 7 bases, the J end lost 0 bases, and 12 bases lay between the germline ends. Germline V gene data show CDR1 as LNHDA and CDR2 as SQIVND (reference sequence). The CDR3 DNA is TGTGCCAGTAATGCCGGACAATACCAAGAGACCCAGTACTTC. Translated: CASNAGQYQETQYF.

The sample holds one count of this clone. The chain couples TRBV30 to TRBJ2-7; 13 bases are shared with TRBD2. CDR3 size: 16 residues. V was clipped by 0 bases and J by 6 bases; unmatched bases: 8. Germline V gene data show CDR1 as GTSNPN and CDR2 as SVGIG (reference sequence). The CDR3 sequence: CAWSVGTSGTWSEQYF. The CDR3 bases are TGTGCCTGGAGTGTGGGGACTAGCGGGACATGGAGCGAGCAGTACTTC.

The gene calls are TRBV6-5 and TRBJ1-1; maybe TRBD1 (5 bases). Germline CDR1 reads MNHEY; CDR2 reads SVGAGI. The length of the CDR3 is 13 residues. V was shortened by 7 bases and J by 4 bases, with 13 bases between the two germline ends. The CDR3 DNA reads TGTGCCAGCAACGCCGGGACTGGCACTGAAGCTTTCTTT. Protein: CASNAGTGTEAFF.

The genes are TRBV7-8 and TRBJ1-2, with TRBD1 matching over 8 bases. The CDR3 covers 17 residues. CDR1 and CDR2 (germline): SGHVS, FQNEAQ. V lost 4 bases and J lost 1; bases outside the gene matches: 11. CDR3 in DNA: TGTGCCAGCAGCTCCGTCAAAGCCGACAGGGGTAACTATGGCTACACCTTC. Its translation is CASSSVKADRGNYGYTF.